The T cell receptor beta chain under discussion was sequenced for a study of cytomegalovirus exposure and HLA in healthy donors. The assay was immunoSEQ multiplex PCR, and TCRdb's table has in-frame clones only and misses some. This repertoire shows 250,000 to 400,000 clones, roughly 87% found once; its top ten account for about 0.96%. Trimming removed 1 base from V and 2 bases from J; junction bases left unmatched: 3. CDR3 length equals 15 residues. Study-wide findings and caveats: While the bulk of TCR sequences proved rare, some public TCRs turned up in many donors. The tendency of first-cohort TCR clusters to co-occur in the 120 validation repertoires was identified by a subsequent analysis. Investigators reported under 200 TCR beta chains as tied to cytomegalovirus.

A note on this clone: As yet, its antigen is unknown.

What was sequenced was PBMCs. The clonotype originates from a man aged 25 to 40 in good health and CMV-seronegative. This rearrangement joins TRBV23-1 to TRBJ2-5; 8 nucleotides match TRBD1. TRBV23-1 is an open reading frame, and its role is uncertain. CDR3 sequence: CASSQFRQGQETQYF. The CDR3, as DNA: TGCGCCAGCAGTCAATTTAGACAGGGGCAAGAGACCCAGTACTTC.